One sample yielded the 22 T cell receptor beta chains listed below, sequenced in a study of T cells in Graves' hyperthyroidism and ophthalmopathy. TCR beta CDR3 regions were amplified from RNA transcripts. Primed by the HTBI set, a first-round RT-PCR was run on the TCR CDR3. TCRdb analysed the multiplex PCR reads with MiXCR anew, one entry per CDR3 protein. In the table there are roughly 500,000 distinct CDR3 sequences, about 46% of which are singletons. Sequenced material: peripheral blood or thyroid tissue (not recorded which). Receptors were obtained from an adult woman with Graves' disease, either hyperthyroidism or ophthalmopathy (not recorded which).

This clonotype was found many times. The V gene is TRBV27, the J gene TRBJ1-2; TRBD1 might be the D (6 bases). V lost 8 bases to trimming and J lost 6 bases, with 16 bases between them. Germline loops: CDR1 MNHEY, CDR2 SMNVEV (reference sequence). This CDR3 is built from 13 residues. CDR3 in DNA: TGTGCCAGCCTACCCTCCGGGGGCGATGGCTACACCTTC. As protein: CASLPSGGDGYTF.

The chain is built from TRBV7-2 and TRBJ2-3, with TRBD2 matching 10 bases. The CDR3 sequence is 17 residues long. CDR1 SGHTA and CDR2 FQGNSA come from the germline V gene. The V and J ends lost 4 bases and 1 base, in that order; junction bases with no gene match: 8. CDR3 sequence: CASSSGTSVGGTDTQYF. CDR3 bases: TGTGCCAGCAGCTCCGGGACTAGCGTTGGTGGCACAGATACGCAGTATTTT.

Written as DNA, the CDR3 is TGTGCCAGCAGTTCGGAGACAGGGTGGCAGCCCCAGCATTTT. Amino acid sequence: CASSSETGWQPQHF. The chain employs TRBV6-2 or TRBV6-3 and TRBJ1-5; the match to TRBD1 covers 7 bases. The germline V gene encodes CDR1 MNHEY and CDR2 SVGEGT. The CDR3 is made up of 14 amino acids. J was trimmed by 7 bases and V by 4 bases; bases with no gene match: 7.

V usage is TRBV7-2 and J usage is TRBJ2-5; D gene ambiguous. V was pared by 3 bases and J by 3 bases, with 17 bases between. There are 16 residues in the CDR3. The germline gives CDR1 SGHTA, CDR2 FQGNSA. In DNA form, the CDR3 reads TGTGCCAGCAGCTTGTTTTTGACAAGTGGGAAAGAGACCCAGTACTTC. It translates to CASSLFLTSGKETQYF.

This clonotype was seen at least ten times. The chain couples TRBV5-1 to TRBJ2-7; 12 nucleotides line up with TRBD2. Germline V gene data show CDR1 as SGHRS and CDR2 as YFSETQ. This CDR3 spans 14 amino acids. With V trimmed by 7 bases and J by 3 bases, 5 bases remained unmatched. The CDR3 coding sequence is TGCGCCAGCGGTCGACTAGCGGGAGACTACGAGCAGTACTTC. Its protein is CASGRLAGDYEQYF.

V and J are TRBV20-1 and TRBJ1-5, with D possibly being TRBD1 (6 bases). The germline CDR1 and CDR2 sequences are DFQATT and SNEGSKA (reference sequence). V gave up 0 bases and J gave up 5 bases, with 14 bases separating them. The CDR3 has 15 amino acids. CDR3: CSARDPGGPHQPQHF. In DNA form, the CDR3 reads TGCAGTGCTAGAGATCCCGGGGGCCCCCATCAGCCCCAGCATTTT.

There are a few counts of this clonotype. The V and J genes are TRBV13 and TRBJ2-7; 8 nucleotides agree with TRBD1. J gave up 4 bases and V 6 bases, and 20 bases lay outside the gene matches. The CDR3 runs to 18 residues. CDR1 is PRHDT, CDR2 FYEKMQ, per germline (reference sequence). The CDR3 sequence is CASSLSSLPGTGLYEQYF. CDR3 DNA: TGTGCCAGCAGTTTGTCGTCTCTGCCCGGGACAGGACTTTACGAGCAGTACTTC. The variable domain in full, with the rest retrieved from reference TRBV13 and TRBJ2-7, is AAGVIQSPRHLIKEKRETATLKCYPIPRHDTVYWYQQGPGQDPQFLISFYEKMQSDKGSIPDRFSAQQFSDYHSELNMSSLELGDSALYFCASSLSSLPGTGLYEQYFGPGTRLTVT.

As to this clonotype: At one of its ends the junction is not consistent with the germline gene, which may arise from a read error. J is TRBJ1-1 and V is TRBV7-2; 8 nucleotides align to TRBD1. The CDR3 consists of 10 residues. Germline lookup yields CDR1 SGHTA and CDR2 FQGNSA. CDR3 region: CASSQSQGGF. The DNA of the CDR3 is TGTGCCAGCAGCCAATCACAGGGGGGGTTT.

This chain uses TRBV7-2 with TRBJ2-2, with no clear D. V was cut by 4 bases and J by 9 bases, with 12 bases left in between. The CDR3 is made up of 13 amino acids. CDR1 SGHTA and CDR2 FQGNSA come from the germline V gene. This CDR3 is CASSSRLKRELFF. In DNA, the CDR3 is TGTGCCAGCAGCTCCCGCCTGAAACGGGAGCTGTTTTTT.

V gene TRBV7-2 combines with J gene TRBJ2-7; TRBD1 aligns across 7 bases. There are 15 residues in the CDR3. Germline lookup yields CDR1 SGHTA and CDR2 FQGNSA. V was pared by 4 bases and J by 3 bases, with 9 bases of the junction left unmatched. The CDR3 DNA is TGTGCCAGCAGCTACTCGCTGGACAGGAACTACGAGCAGTACTTC. Translation gives CASSYSLDRNYEQYF.

Turning to this clonotype: The junction shows a germline mismatch at one end, possibly a read error. J is TRBJ2-5 and V is TRBV10-3, with D unclear. Germline CDR1 reads ENHRY; CDR2 reads SYGVKD. The CDR3 totals 14 residues. CDR3 in amino acids: CAISERAFQGTQYF. The CDR3 DNA sequence: TGTGCCATCAGTGAACGGGCGTTCCAAGGGACCCAGTACTTC.

This sequence joins TRBV11-2 and TRBJ1-6; a possible D gene is TRBD1 (5 bases). This CDR3 is built from 14 residues. V lost 3 bases, J lost 13 bases, and 16 bases lay in between. CDR1 and CDR2 (germline): SGHAT, FQNNGV. The CDR3 DNA sequence: TGTGCCAGCAGCTTGGAGGGGCCGTTTTCGCCCCTCCACTTT. Translation gives CASSLEGPFSPLHF.

This clonotype was observed many times. The chain employs TRBV20-1 and TRBJ1-2, with D perhaps matching TRBD1 (5 bases). The CDR3 totals 13 residues. V lost 0 bases and J lost 4, with 9 bases in between. Germline V CDR1 and CDR2: DFQATT, SNEGSKA (reference sequence). CDR3 in DNA: TGCAGTGCTAGAGACAAGGACATCTATGGCTACACCTTC. Its translation is CSARDKDIYGYTF.

This clonotype occurred many times. Here the CDR3 reads CASSQDLAGAFF. In nucleotides, the CDR3 is TGTGCCAGCAGCCAAGACTTAGCAGGGGCTTTCTTT. The chain couples TRBV3-1 to TRBJ1-1; D might be TRBD1 (5 bases). Germline V CDR1 and CDR2: LGHDT, YNNKEL (reference sequence). V was pared by 0 bases and J by 11 bases, with 10 bases between. The CDR3 runs to 12 residues.

In this sample, this clonotype turned up many times. The rearrangement links TRBV14 to TRBJ1-4, with D maybe TRBD1 (5 bases). V lost 4 bases and J lost 4, with 10 bases in between. CDR1 and CDR2 from the germline V gene are SGHDN and FVKESK. This CDR3 spans 14 amino acids. This chain's CDR3 is CASSPRQYNEKLFF. CDR3 coding DNA: TGTGCCAGCAGCCCCCGACAGTATAATGAAAAACTGTTTTTT.

This clonotype was counted only a few times. The J gene is TRBJ2-5, the V gene TRBV11-2; D is uncertain. Germline-derived CDR1 and CDR2 are SGHAT and FQNNGV. The CDR3 contains 12 residues. The V end lost 4 bases, the J end lost 4 bases, and 7 bases lay between the germline ends. CDR3 nucleotides: TGTGCCAGCAGCTCCCATCGAGAGACCCAGTACTTC. This encodes CASSSHRETQYF.

V usage is TRBV20-1 and J usage is TRBJ2-7; TRBD2 matches at 9 bases. V lost 0 bases and J lost 3; bases outside the gene matches: 3. CDR1 and CDR2 (germline): DFQATT, SNEGSKA (reference sequence). The CDR3 sequence is 14 residues long. CDR3 sequence: CSARDPSGNYEQYF. As DNA, the CDR3 is TGCAGTGCTAGAGATCCTAGCGGGAACTACGAGCAGTACTTC.

This rearrangement joins TRBV7-9 to TRBJ2-7, with 7 bases lining up with TRBD2. The trim removed 5 bases at V and 3 bases at J, leaving 13 bases unmatched. This CDR3 comprises 16 residues. The V gene's germline CDR1 is SEHNR and CDR2 FQNEAQ (reference sequence). CDR3 bases: TGTGCCAGCAGCCAAGATACCGGACTAGGCAGCTACGAGCAGTACTTC. Encoded protein: CASSQDTGLGSYEQYF.

This clonotype showed up many times. The rearrangement links TRBV20-1 to TRBJ2-5, with TRBD2 matching 11 bases. V was clipped by 5 bases and J by 4 bases; unmatched bases: 15. Per the germline V gene, CDR1 is DFQATT and CDR2 is SNEGSKA (reference sequence). The length of the CDR3 is 17 residues. The CDR3 DNA sequence: TGCAGTGCTCGACGGACTAGCGGGCCACGAGGGGGAGAGACCCAGTACTTC. Protein sequence: CSARRTSGPRGGETQYF.

The CDR3 DNA reads as TGTGCCAGTCCTGACAGTCGATCCTACGAGCAGTACTTC. Translation gives CASPDSRSYEQYF. The chain combines TRBV7-9 with TRBJ2-7, with a tentative D call TRBD1 (5 bases). The CDR3 is made up of 13 amino acids. The germline V gene encodes CDR1 SEHNR and CDR2 FQNEAQ (reference sequence). With 9 bases removed from V and 1 base from J, the gap between germline ends came to 13 bases.

To note about this clonotype: Relative to the germline gene, one junction end is altered; a read error may explain this. The V and J genes are TRBV20-1 and TRBJ2-7; 8 bases are shared with TRBD2. From germline, CDR1 is DFQATT and CDR2 SNEGSKA (reference sequence). CDR3 length equals 12 residues. In DNA, the CDR3 is TGCAGTGCTAGAGATCAAGCGGGAGTATGGTGCTTC. Its translation: CSARDQAGVWCF.

V and J are TRBV29-1 and TRBJ2-7; 8 nucleotides align to TRBD1. Trimming took 8 bases from V and 5 from J; bases not matched to a gene: 8. Looked up from germline, CDR1 is SQVTM and CDR2 is ANQGSEA. The CDR3 has 12 residues. This chain's CDR3 is CSLTGAEDEQYF. CDR3 nucleotides: TGCAGCTTGACAGGGGCCGAAGACGAGCAGTACTTC.